Below, one T cell receptor (beta chain) is given with its context. The data are from a study of blood T cell repertoires in COVID-19. This CDR3 contains 13 residues. Trimming pared 3 bases from V and 8 bases from J, leaving 14 bases between. Germline CDR1 DFQATT, CDR2 SNEGSKA (reference sequence). In the source study's methods: Estimation of nucleated cell counts relied on the amplification of reference gene primers. Only in-frame clones appear in the TCRdb table, and some are missing; sequencing was by immunoSEQ multiplex PCR. Clone size and the V and J calls come from that table; the DNA yielded D and trimming. The sample shows a few hundred thousand clones, roughly 86% of them seen only once. This study enrolled people aged about 18 to 100 from approximately 24 US geographic areas.

This receptor was obtained from a woman aged 30 to 39 who had recovered from COVID-19. The genes are TRBV20-1 and TRBJ2-1; weak D call: TRBD1 (5 bases). The sample taken for sequencing was PBMCs or T cells enriched from blood (not recorded which). The CDR3 region is CSASQRLGDEQFF. CDR3 DNA sequence: TGCAGTGCTAGTCAGCGCCTAGGGGATGAGCAGTTCTTC.